What follows is one T cell receptor beta chain and its context. Original processing methods: Reference gene primers were amplified, and this amplification served to estimate nucleated cell counts. The data were produced by immunoSEQ multiplex PCR, yet TCRdb's version contains in-frame clones alone and is incomplete. V, J and clone size are those of that table, while D and trimming were read from the DNA. The sample yields around 40,000 clones, over 85% seen once. The sample originates from a study of blood T cell repertoires in COVID-19. Across the whole study: The samples span acute and convalescent COVID-19 from the United States, Italy and Spain. T cells, B-cell-depleted T cells, or PBMCs supplied cDNA or gDNA.

This CDR3 spans 15 amino acids. The V gene's germline CDR1 is MNHEY and CDR2 SVGAGI. V was cut by 0 bases and J by 0 bases, with 8 bases left in between. The rearrangement joins TRBV6-5 to TRBJ1-1; D not certain. This sequence was found in a human donor with active COVID-19. The donor label of this sample is uncertain. What was sequenced was peripheral blood. The CDR3 bases are TGTGCCAGCAGTTACTCTCTCGGGATGAACACTGAAGCTTTCTTT. Protein product: CASSYSLGMNTEAFF.